This T cell receptor (beta chain) derives from a study of blood T cells in healthy people across ages. The study, taken as a whole, reports: Estimated diversity that came from one million T cells was considered an underestimate. What prevented conclusive comparison of naive and antigen-experienced cells was that PBMCs were unsorted.

Germline V gives CDR1 DFQATT, CDR2 SNEGSKA (reference sequence). V lost 6 bases to trimming and J lost 4 bases; unmatched junction nucleotides: 12. The CDR3 length is 15 residues. This clonotype showed up just a few times. Its target is unknown. Combining a sample-barcoded 5' primer with a J-beta primer mix, a second PCR ran for roughly 6 to 12 cycles. Every cDNA was tagged by a template-switch adaptor with 12 random nucleotides. Sequencing recovered at least 3 million CDR3-containing paired-end reads from each sample. One entry per CDR3 protein, called by TCRdb with MiXCR from the 5' RACE reads. Among about a million distinct CDR3 sequences listed, roughly two fifths were seen once.

The gene calls are TRBV20-1 and TRBJ2-3, with 8 bases that match TRBD1. The sequenced sample was blood. The TCR was taken from a man between 18 and 35 years old in good health. The CDR3 loop is CSADREWAGADTQYF. In nucleotides, the CDR3 is TGCAGTGCGGACAGGGAATGGGCTGGGGCAGATACGCAGTATTTT.